Listed here are 4 T cell receptor beta chains from one sample, sequenced in a study of T cells in Graves' hyperthyroidism and ophthalmopathy (dated by TCRdb to between 2018 and 2021). The library was built by means of multiplex PCR. Sequencing instrument: Illumina HiSeq 2000. TCR beta CDR3 regions were amplified from RNA transcripts. The TCR CDR3 was subjected to a first round of RT-PCR using the HTBI primer set and the Qiagen OneStep RT-PCR kit. Using fastp at Q25 and MiXCR, TCRdb reprocessed the public reads and kept productive beta chains. Every CDR3 protein is listed once, alongside the most common genes and DNA of its rows. The sample has hundreds of thousands of distinct CDR3 sequences on record, 38% of them singletons. The ten largest account for approximately 10% of the sample. Sequencing was carried out using blood. These receptor sequences come from a man younger than 30 with Graves' hyperthyroidism.

Details on this clonotype: This may be a read error: a much more frequent sequence differs by one nucleotide. The chain couples TRBV29-1 to TRBJ1-3, with D unresolved. Per the germline V gene, CDR1 is SQVTM and CDR2 is ANQGSEA. The CDR3 is 13 amino acids. The CDR3 DNA sequence: TGCAGCGCTGAAGAGGGCCTCAGAAACACCATATATTTT. Its translation is CSAEEGLRNTIYF.

This clonotype occurred many times. The chain is built from TRBV29-1 and TRBJ2-7; the match to TRBD1 covers 10 bases. The germline V gene has CDR1 SQVTM and CDR2 ANQGSEA. The junction had 6 bases not matched to a gene; V was cut back by 1 base and J by 3 bases. CDR3 size: 15 residues. CDR3 DNA sequence: TGCAGCGTTGAAGCGGTGACAGGGGGCATCTACGAGCAGTACTTC. This sequence encodes CSVEAVTGGIYEQYF.

There are many counts of this clonotype. The chain uses TRBV7-9 and TRBJ1-2; no clear D. The V gene's germline CDR1 is SEHNR and CDR2 FQNEAQ (reference sequence). This CDR3 spans 12 amino acids. V was clipped by 9 bases and J by 3 bases, with 11 bases between them. The DNA for the CDR3 is TGTGCCAGTTCGTTCGGGGACTATGGCTACACCTTC. It is translated as CASSFGDYGYTF.

The chain couples TRBV9 to TRBJ2-7; 8 bases map to TRBD1. V lost 3 bases and J lost 2; bases outside the gene matches: 4. CDR3 size: 14 residues. The germline V gene encodes CDR1 SGDLS and CDR2 YYNGEE. CDR3 in DNA: TGTGCCAGCAGCGGACAGGGGAATACCTACGAGCAGTACTTC. Protein: CASSGQGNTYEQYF.